This T cell receptor (beta chain) came from a study of T cells after yellow fever vaccination. At the level of the study: Where fractions had low cell numbers, libraries were prepared from them with the SMART-Seq v4 Ultra Low Input RNA kit.

MiXCR was run by TCRdb on the 5' RACE reads, yielding one entry per CDR3 protein. The data show roughly 100,000 distinct CDR3 sequences, about 8.8% seen once. Whole-study results and caveats: Among all clonotypes, a small share was observed in both CD4 and CD8 compartments.

Germline values: CDR1 MNHNY, CDR2 SVGAGI (reference sequence). The V end lost 6 bases, the J end lost 2 bases, and 8 bases lay between the germline ends. The CDR3 totals 12 residues. This clonotype turned up a few times. Sample: CD8+ T cells not binding an NS4B(214-222) dextramer, sorted from PBMCs, taken about 2 weeks after the first yellow fever vaccination. This sequence joins TRBV6-6 and TRBJ2-7, with D uncertain. The TCR was taken from a man aged 18 to 29 who received the YFV17D yellow fever vaccine. CDR3 residues: CASSALAYEQYF. The CDR3 bases are TGTGCCAGCAGCGCCTTGGCCTACGAGCAGTACTTC.